This T cell receptor (beta chain) was profiled in a study of T cell changes during pregnancy in multiple sclerosis (dated by TCRdb to the late 2010s). For the wider study: The study looked at changes in the T cell repertoire across pregnancy in women with multiple sclerosis.

Library construction relied on the immunoSEQ multiplex PCR assay. TCRdb provides this immuneACCESS table in a form limited to in-frame rearrangements. Some clones are lacking; in checked studies, under half of them reflect an unresolved V gene, and why the rest are absent is not known. The sample yields more than 90,000 clones; around 90% were counted once. About 1.5% of the sample comes from the top ten. V is reduced by 1 base and J by 8 bases, leaving a spacing of 10 bases between them. The CDR3 has 13 amino acids, counting the end cysteine and phenylalanine. CDR3 DNA is the only sequence kept; it has 39 bases, read in frame from the first base. From the germline V gene, CDR1 is MGHRA and CDR2 is YSYEKL. With regard to this clone: This clone's antigen is unknown. Base-call qualities are not available, and no considerably larger clone is one nucleotide away.

This specimen was peripheral blood, taken in the first trimester of pregnancy. This clonotype was sampled from a female donor with multiple sclerosis, enrolled in a pregnancy study. The chain links TRBV4-1 with TRBJ2-3; the best D guess is TRBD2, with 7 bases matching. Here is the DNA: TGCGCCAGCAGCCAAGGGGAGGGGGGTACGCAGTATTTT. The encoded protein is CASSQGEGGTQYF.